This passage covers 20 T cell receptor beta chains from one sample sequenced in a study of T cell responses to AZD1222 COVID-19 vaccine. The data were produced by immunoSEQ multiplex PCR, yet TCRdb's version contains in-frame clones alone and is incomplete. The data show some 140,000 clones, 80% to 90% seen once. The sequenced sample was peripheral blood, obtained 28 days after the second AZD1222 dose. The receptor source for this set is an adult who received the AZD1222 COVID-19 vaccine.

This chain joins TRBV4-3 and TRBJ1-6; a weak D match, TRBD1 (5 bases). CDR1 is LGHNA, CDR2 YSLEER, per germline. The CDR3 is made up of 16 amino acids. The V gene lost 0 bases and the J gene lost 10 bases, with 16 bases spanning the gap. The CDR3 here is CASSQEMSGGNSPLHF. CDR3 coding DNA: TGCGCCAGCAGCCAAGAAATGTCTGGGGGAAACTCACCCCTCCACTTT.

The chain couples TRBV7-2 to TRBJ2-1; D may be TRBD1 (8 bases). The CDR3 length is 15 residues. CDR1 and CDR2 from the germline V gene are SGHTA and FQGNSA. Between the trimmed V and J ends, which lost 5 bases and 8 bases, there was a span of 19 bases. CDR3 loop: CASSLRQGTNDEQFF. The CDR3, as DNA: TGTGCCAGCAGCCTCCGACAGGGGACTAACGATGAGCAGTTCTTC.

The chain carries TRBV18 and TRBJ2-5; D not resolved. The CDR3 totals 12 residues. V was pared by 2 bases and J by 5 bases, with 6 bases between. CDR1 KGHSH and CDR2 LQKENI come from the germline V gene. CDR3 in amino acids: CASSPNEETQYF. In DNA form, the CDR3 reads TGTGCCAGCTCACCAAATGAGGAGACCCAGTACTTC. Full variable domain (missing parts from reference TRBV18 and TRBJ2-5): NAGVMQNPRHLVRRRGQEARLRCSPMKGHSHVYWYRQLPEEGLKFMVYLQKENIIDESGMPKERFSAEFPKEGPSILRIQQVVRGDSAAYFCASSPNEETQYFGPGTRLLVL.

The rearrangement joins TRBV5-1 to TRBJ2-6; D is unclear. The CDR3 has 14 residues. V was cut by 6 bases and J by 1 base, with 8 bases left in between. The V gene's germline CDR1 is SGHRS and CDR2 YFSETQ. CDR3 amino acids: CASNSLSGANVLTF. The CDR3 coding sequence is TGCGCCAGCAACTCCCTTTCTGGGGCCAACGTCCTGACTTTC.

This chain uses TRBV6-5 with TRBJ2-3; TRBD2 is a possible D gene (6 bases). The CDR3 is made up of 13 amino acids. From germline, CDR1 is MNHEY and CDR2 SVGAGI. Trimming shortened V by 4 bases and J by 4 bases, and 9 bases separated the two germline ends. The CDR3 is CASSLPGADTQYF. The CDR3 bases are TGTGCCAGCAGTTTACCGGGAGCAGATACGCAGTATTTT.

This chain joins TRBV29-1 and TRBJ1-4, with 10 nucleotides matching TRBD1. The germline V gene has CDR1 SQVTM and CDR2 ANQGSEA. This CDR3 is built from 13 residues. V dropped 5 bases and J dropped 8; count of bases not matched to a gene: 5. The CDR3 region is CSVTDRGLEKLFF. CDR3 bases: TGCAGCGTTACCGACAGGGGGCTCGAAAAACTGTTTTTT. Supplemented by reference TRBV29-1 and TRBJ1-4, the full variable domain reads SAVISQKPSRDICQRGTSLTIQCQVDSQVTMMFWYRQQPGQSLTLIATANQGSEATYESGFVIDKFPISRPNLTFSTLTVSNMSPEDSSIYLCSVTDRGLEKLFFGSGTQLSVL.

The CDR3 reads CASSTRGGGNQPQHF. CDR3 coding DNA: TGTGCCAGTAGTACTAGGGGAGGAGGCAATCAGCCCCAGCATTTT. The rearrangement links TRBV19 to TRBJ1-5; D might be TRBD1 (5 bases). The V and J ends lost 4 bases and 2 bases respectively, with 12 bases between them. The germline V gene has CDR1 LNHDA and CDR2 SQIVND (reference sequence). The CDR3 totals 15 residues.

The V call is TRBV27, the J call TRBJ1-1, with D perhaps TRBD1 (5 bases). Germline lookup yields CDR1 MNHEY and CDR2 SMNVEV (reference sequence). The CDR3 runs 14 residues. V was trimmed by 3 bases and J by 1 base, leaving 9 bases between them. The CDR3 sequence: CASSFRDGNTEAFF. The CDR3 coding sequence is TGTGCCAGCAGTTTCAGGGATGGGAACACTGAAGCTTTCTTT.

For the CDR3, the DNA is TGTGCCAGCAGCTTGGAGGGGACGACTGAAGCTTTCTTT. It specifies CASSLEGTTEAFF. The V and J genes are TRBV11-3 and TRBJ1-1; a possible D gene is TRBD1 (5 bases). Germline V gene lookup returns CDR1 SGHNT and CDR2 YENEEA. This CDR3 has 13 amino acids. The germline V and J ends were trimmed by 3 bases and 5 bases, with 10 bases remaining between them.

The chain combines TRBV7-8 with TRBJ2-7, with D unresolved. V was trimmed by 7 bases and J by 7 bases, leaving 26 bases between them. Germline V gene lookup returns CDR1 SGHVS and CDR2 FQNEAQ. The CDR3 sequence is 16 residues long. This CDR3 reads CASNNRRVVGNPEQYF. CDR3 bases: TGTGCCAGCAACAATAGAAGGGTTGTGGGGAATCCAGAGCAGTACTTC.

The rearrangement links TRBV5-1 to TRBJ2-5; 7 positions agree with TRBD2. V dropped 3 bases and J dropped 5; count of bases not matched to a gene: 10. CDR1 SGHRS and CDR2 YFSETQ come from the germline V gene. The CDR3 has 15 residues. The chain's CDR3 is CASSSRHGGGETQYF. For the CDR3, the DNA is TGCGCCAGCAGCTCGAGACACGGCGGGGGTGAGACCCAGTACTTC.

This chain links TRBV2 with TRBJ2-2; TRBD1 might be the D (5 bases). Per the germline V gene, CDR1 is SNHLY and CDR2 is FYNNEI. V was shortened by 10 bases and J by 5 bases, with 11 bases between the two germline ends. This CDR3 contains 12 residues. In nucleotides, the CDR3 is TGTGCCACTCGTCAGGGAACCGGGGAGCTGTTTTTT. Translating gives CATRQGTGELFF.

In nucleotides, the CDR3 is TGTGCCAGCAGCCCTAGACGCTCTGGAAACACCATATATTTT. Amino acid sequence: CASSPRRSGNTIYF. The chain uses TRBV7-2 and TRBJ1-3; D ambiguous. V was shortened by 5 bases and J by 0 bases, with 8 bases between the two germline ends. Germline CDR1 reads SGHTA; CDR2 reads FQGNSA. The CDR3 is made up of 14 amino acids. Looking up the rest from reference TRBV7-2 and TRBJ1-3 gives the full variable domain: GAGVSQSPSNKVTEKGKDVELRCDPISGHTALYWYRQSLGQGLEFLIYFQGNSAPDKSGLPSDRFSAERTGGSVSTLTIQRTQQEDSAVYLCASSPRRSGNTIYFGEGSWLTVV.

V gene TRBV6-5 combines with J gene TRBJ1-4; D might be TRBD1 (6 bases). V was shortened by 5 bases and J by 7 bases, with 14 bases between the two germline ends. Germline V CDR1 and CDR2: MNHEY, SVGAGI. The CDR3 spans 14 residues. As DNA, the CDR3 is TGTGCCAGCAGTAGGGGGGGAGGGAGTGAAAAACTGTTTTTT. It is translated as CASSRGGGSEKLFF.

This chain joins TRBV10-2 and TRBJ1-1; a weak D match, TRBD1 (5 bases). V lost 6 bases and J lost 5, with 16 bases in between. The germline CDR1 and CDR2 sequences are WSHSY and SAAADI. The CDR3 totals 14 residues. The CDR3 coding sequence is TGCGCCAGCAGCCGGGACCTCAGATGGACTGAAGCTTTCTTT. Translated: CASSRDLRWTEAFF.

The CDR3 protein is CASSWTGGELAYGKLFF. The CDR3 DNA reads TGTGCCAGCAGTTGGACAGGGGGGGAACTTGCTTACGGAAAACTGTTTTTT. The chain joins TRBV2 to TRBJ1-4, with TRBD1 identical over 10 bases. V lost 5 bases, J lost 10 bases, and 16 bases stayed unmatched. The CDR3 is 17 amino acids. In germline, CDR1 is SNHLY, CDR2 FYNNEI.

The chain combines TRBV29-1 with TRBJ1-3; TRBD1 aligns across 7 bases. The CDR3 contains 16 residues. Unmatched junction bases numbered 12, after V lost 0 bases and J lost 7 bases. Germline values: CDR1 SQVTM, CDR2 ANQGSEA. This chain's CDR3 is CSVEDHRDRTKNTIYF. The CDR3, as DNA: TGCAGCGTTGAAGATCACCGGGACAGAACTAAGAACACCATATATTTT.

V gene TRBV2 combines with J gene TRBJ1-4, with D unclear. The CDR3 contains 14 residues. Germline values: CDR1 SNHLY, CDR2 FYNNEI. Trimming removed 6 bases from V and 3 bases from J, with 11 bases in between. In DNA form, the CDR3 reads TGTGCCAGCAGGGAGCAGATTTCTAATGAAAAACTGTTTTTT. Its protein is CASREQISNEKLFF.

The V call is TRBV6-5, the J call TRBJ1-2; D is undetermined. This CDR3 is built from 13 residues. CDR1 MNHEY and CDR2 SVGAGI come from the germline V gene. V was shortened by 2 bases and J by 4 bases, with 8 bases between the two germline ends. CDR3 nucleotide sequence: TGTGCCAGCAGTTACGCCGGAATCTATGGCTACACCTTC. This sequence encodes CASSYAGIYGYTF.

V is TRBV18 and J is TRBJ1-2, with D uncertain. Per the germline V gene, CDR1 is KGHSH and CDR2 is LQKENI. The CDR3 sequence is 18 residues long. V shed 4 bases and J shed 4 bases, with 25 bases lying between them. CDR3 region: CASSLHPLTDLIGYGYTF. The CDR3 DNA follows: TGTGCCAGCTCACTCCACCCCTTGACGGACCTAATCGGCTATGGCTACACCTTC.